A selection of T cell receptor beta chains follows, all from one sample in a study of Ad26.COV2.S vaccination and SARS-CoV-2 variants. The assay was immunoSEQ multiplex PCR, and TCRdb's table has in-frame clones only and misses some. The sample contains around 400,000 clones, more than 80% of which appear only once. Sequenced here: peripheral blood, sampled in a trial of Ad26.COV2.S vaccine versus placebo. These receptors all come from a person aged 18-60 years who received the Ad26.COV2.S COVID-19 vaccine or a placebo. CDR3s leave out the opening cysteine and the closing phenylalanine or tryptophan. Fields, in order: V gene, J gene, CDR3 protein.

V gene: TRBV7-7; J gene: TRBJ2-2; CDR3 protein: ASSRDRVGRELF
V gene: TRBV15; J gene: TRBJ1-1; CDR3 protein: ATSRDRGFTVSAF
V gene: TRBV6-2/TRBV6-3; J gene: TRBJ2-7; CDR3 protein: ASSRDDEQY
V gene: TRBV30; J gene: TRBJ2-2; CDR3 protein: AWNPRTGELF
V gene: TRBV7-6; J gene: TRBJ2-7; CDR3 protein: ASSLGTAAHEQY
V gene: TRBV4-3; J gene: TRBJ2-5; CDR3 protein: ASSQDLMETQY
V gene: TRBV6-4; J gene: TRBJ2-3; CDR3 protein: ASSSGSTDTQY
V gene: TRBV28; J gene: TRBJ2-7; CDR3 protein: ASSLGSGRAYEQY
V gene: TRBV27; J gene: TRBJ2-3; CDR3 protein: ASSTGTGENTDTQY
V gene: TRBV4-3; J gene: TRBJ1-2; CDR3 protein: ASSHRVADEKVA
V gene: TRBV10-3; J gene: TRBJ2-1; CDR3 protein: AISDQTGTSFREQF
V gene: TRBV11-2; J gene: TRBJ2-5; CDR3 protein: ASGFGTEYQETQY
V gene: TRBV9; J gene: TRBJ2-1; CDR3 protein: ASSAPGGDLYNEQF
V gene: TRBV2; J gene: TRBJ2-7; CDR3 protein: ASSESELAAYEQY
V gene: TRBV5-4; J gene: TRBJ1-2; CDR3 protein: ASSFRDVGYT
V gene: TRBV5-1; J gene: TRBJ2-3; CDR3 protein: ASSLRTGSTDTQY
V gene: TRBV6-2/TRBV6-3; J gene: TRBJ1-3; CDR3 protein: ASSPDREGGNTIY
V gene: TRBV7-6; J gene: TRBJ1-2; CDR3 protein: ASSLEGQGVGGYT
V gene: TRBV18; J gene: TRBJ2-2; CDR3 protein: ASSRSSGANTGELF
V gene: TRBV5-1; J gene: TRBJ1-2; CDR3 protein: ASSLGNYGYT
V gene: TRBV11-3; J gene: TRBJ2-4; CDR3 protein: ASSLSGAIAKNIQY
V gene: TRBV5-4; J gene: TRBJ1-4; CDR3 protein: ASSSGATNEKLF
V gene: TRBV7-8; J gene: TRBJ2-5; CDR3 protein: ASSPSQETQY
V gene: TRBV4-3; J gene: TRBJ1-6; CDR3 protein: ASSQDLADRYNSPLH
V gene: TRBV7-2; J gene: TRBJ2-7; CDR3 protein: ASRIGLGGDYEQY
V gene: TRBV5-4; J gene: TRBJ2-4; CDR3 protein: ASSPITSGFQY
V gene: TRBV12-3/TRBV12-4; J gene: TRBJ2-2; CDR3 protein: ASSLRAGELF
V gene: TRBV5-6; J gene: TRBJ1-5; CDR3 protein: ASSLAQGAGLYQPQH
V gene: TRBV10-3; J gene: TRBJ2-7; CDR3 protein: AISEGSGGSPYEQY
V gene: TRBV6-6; J gene: TRBJ1-1; CDR3 protein: ATNSGTEAF
V gene: TRBV19; J gene: TRBJ2-3; CDR3 protein: ASSIRAPTDTQY
V gene: TRBV6-2/TRBV6-3; J gene: TRBJ2-5; CDR3 protein: ASSYLLAGGVLETQY
V gene: TRBV5-4; J gene: TRBJ1-1; CDR3 protein: ASSLPGRRSTEAF
V gene: TRBV11-3; J gene: TRBJ2-3; CDR3 protein: ASSNDPTDTQY
V gene: TRBV11-2; J gene: TRBJ2-1; CDR3 protein: ASSYRYNEQF
V gene: TRBV18; J gene: TRBJ1-3; CDR3 protein: ASSPLHPPSGNTIY
V gene: TRBV27; J gene: TRBJ2-1; CDR3 protein: ASRGRVGGYNEQF
V gene: TRBV5-8; J gene: TRBJ2-1; CDR3 protein: ASSRQWNEQF
V gene: TRBV4-1; J gene: TRBJ1-2; CDR3 protein: ASSQAGQGNYGYT
V gene: TRBV7-3; J gene: TRBJ2-5; CDR3 protein: ASSPLGGGSETQY
V gene: TRBV29-1; J gene: TRBJ2-2; CDR3 protein: SVPGMIGELF
V gene: TRBV9; J gene: TRBJ1-2; CDR3 protein: ASSPTTGSYGYT
V gene: TRBV6-6; J gene: TRBJ2-1; CDR3 protein: ASKTGPGNNEQF
V gene: TRBV29-1; J gene: TRBJ1-4; CDR3 protein: SVSLTGAEKLF
V gene: TRBV6-2/TRBV6-3; J gene: TRBJ2-6; CDR3 protein: ASSYLVVAGAGANVLT
V gene: TRBV10-3; J gene: TRBJ1-6; CDR3 protein: AISESGRGSYNSPLH
V gene: TRBV14; J gene: TRBJ1-6; CDR3 protein: ASSVGQGINSPLH
V gene: TRBV2; J gene: TRBJ2-1; CDR3 protein: ASSGPGSDFSSYNEQF
V gene: TRBV27; J gene: TRBJ2-7; CDR3 protein: ASSFYTGAYEQY
V gene: TRBV30; J gene: TRBJ2-5; CDR3 protein: AWSVTSGRGETQY